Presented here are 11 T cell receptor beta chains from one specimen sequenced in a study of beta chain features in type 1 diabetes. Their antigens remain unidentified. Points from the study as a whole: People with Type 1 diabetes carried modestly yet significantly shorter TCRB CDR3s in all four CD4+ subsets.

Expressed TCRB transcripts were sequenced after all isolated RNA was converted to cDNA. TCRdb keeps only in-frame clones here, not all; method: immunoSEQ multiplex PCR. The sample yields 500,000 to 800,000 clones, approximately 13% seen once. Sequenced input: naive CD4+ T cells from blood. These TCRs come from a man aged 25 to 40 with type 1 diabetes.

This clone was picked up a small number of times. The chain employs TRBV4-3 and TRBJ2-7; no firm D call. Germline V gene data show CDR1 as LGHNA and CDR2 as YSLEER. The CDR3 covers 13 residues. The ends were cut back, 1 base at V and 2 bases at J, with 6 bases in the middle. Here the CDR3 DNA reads TGCGCCAGCAGCCAAGTAATAACCTACGAGCAGTACTTC. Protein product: CASSQVITYEQYF.

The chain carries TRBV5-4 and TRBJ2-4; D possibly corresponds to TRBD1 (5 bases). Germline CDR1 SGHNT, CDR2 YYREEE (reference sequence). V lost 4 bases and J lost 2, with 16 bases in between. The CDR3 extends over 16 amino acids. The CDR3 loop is CASSLAPDSSKNIQYF. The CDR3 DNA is TGTGCCAGCAGCCTCGCCCCAGACAGCTCCAAAAACATTCAGTACTTC.

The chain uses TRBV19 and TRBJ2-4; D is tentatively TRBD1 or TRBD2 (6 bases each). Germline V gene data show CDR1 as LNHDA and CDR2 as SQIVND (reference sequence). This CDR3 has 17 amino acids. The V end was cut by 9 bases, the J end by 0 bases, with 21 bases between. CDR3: CASSFGGQRLAKNIQYF. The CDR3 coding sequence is TGTGCCAGCTCATTCGGGGGCCAGAGACTAGCCAAAAACATTCAGTACTTC.

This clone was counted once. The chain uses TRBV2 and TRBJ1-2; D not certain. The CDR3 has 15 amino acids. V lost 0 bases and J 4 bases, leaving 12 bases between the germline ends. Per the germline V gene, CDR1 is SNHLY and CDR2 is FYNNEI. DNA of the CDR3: TGTGCCAGCAGTGAAGCGCACGGTGGAGGCTATGGCTACACCTTC. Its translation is CASSEAHGGGYGYTF.

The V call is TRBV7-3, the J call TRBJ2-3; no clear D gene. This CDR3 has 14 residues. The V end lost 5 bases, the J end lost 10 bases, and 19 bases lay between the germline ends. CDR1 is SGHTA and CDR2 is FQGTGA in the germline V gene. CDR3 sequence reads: CASSPNRVTQSQYF. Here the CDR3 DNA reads TGTGCCAGCAGCCCGAACAGAGTTACTCAGTCGCAGTATTTT.

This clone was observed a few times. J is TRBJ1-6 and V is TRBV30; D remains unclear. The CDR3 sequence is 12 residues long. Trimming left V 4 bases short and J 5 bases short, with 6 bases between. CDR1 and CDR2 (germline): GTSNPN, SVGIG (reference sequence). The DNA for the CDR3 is TGTGCCTGGAACCGGGATAATTCACCCCTCCACTTT. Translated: CAWNRDNSPLHF.

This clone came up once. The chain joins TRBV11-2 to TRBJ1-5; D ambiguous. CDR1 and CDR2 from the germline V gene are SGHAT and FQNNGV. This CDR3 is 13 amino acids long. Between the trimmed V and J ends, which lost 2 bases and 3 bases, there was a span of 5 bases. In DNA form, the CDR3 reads TGTGCCAGCAGCTTACGGGTCAATCAGCCCCAGCATTTT. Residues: CASSLRVNQPQHF.

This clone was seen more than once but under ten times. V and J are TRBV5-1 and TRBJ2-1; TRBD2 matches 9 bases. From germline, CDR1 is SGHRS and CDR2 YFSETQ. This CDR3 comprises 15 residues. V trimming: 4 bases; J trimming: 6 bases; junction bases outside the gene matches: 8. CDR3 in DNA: TGCGCCAGCAGCCCCGGCGGGGGGGCGACCAATGAGCAGTTCTTC. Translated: CASSPGGGATNEQFF.

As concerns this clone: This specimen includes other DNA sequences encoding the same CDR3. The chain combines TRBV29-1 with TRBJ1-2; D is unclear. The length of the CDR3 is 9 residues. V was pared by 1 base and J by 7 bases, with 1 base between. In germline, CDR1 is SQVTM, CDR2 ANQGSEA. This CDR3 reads CSVEGGYTF. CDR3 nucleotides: TGCAGCGTTGAAGGTGGCTACACCTTC.

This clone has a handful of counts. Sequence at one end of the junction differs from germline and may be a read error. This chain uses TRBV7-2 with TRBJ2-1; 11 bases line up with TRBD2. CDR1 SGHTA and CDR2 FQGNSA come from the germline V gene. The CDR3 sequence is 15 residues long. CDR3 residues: CASSLAGGTYNEQFF. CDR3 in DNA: TGTGCCAGCAGCCTAGCGGGGGGAACTTACAATGAGCAGTTCTTC. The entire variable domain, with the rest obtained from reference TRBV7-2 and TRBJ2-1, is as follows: GAGVSQSPSNKVTEKGKDVELRCDPISGHTALYWYRQSLGQGLEFLIYFQGNSAPDKSGLPSDRFSAERTGGSVSTLTIQRTQQEDSAVYLCASSLAGGTYNEQFFGPGTRLTVL.

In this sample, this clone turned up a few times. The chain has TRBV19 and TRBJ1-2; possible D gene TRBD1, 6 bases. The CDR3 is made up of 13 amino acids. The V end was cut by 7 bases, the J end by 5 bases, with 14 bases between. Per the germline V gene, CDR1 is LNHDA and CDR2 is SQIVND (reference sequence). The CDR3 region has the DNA TGTGCCAGTATGAACAGGGATCTTTATGGCTACACCTTC. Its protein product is CASMNRDLYGYTF. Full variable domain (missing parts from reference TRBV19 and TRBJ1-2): DGGITQSPKYLFRKEGQNVTLSCEQNLNHDAMYWYRQDPGQGLRLIYYSQIVNDFQKGDIAEGYSVSREKKESFPLTVTSAQKNPTAFYLCASMNRDLYGYTFGSGTRLTVV.